These 19 T cell receptor beta chains share one sample of origin, sequenced in a study of blood T cells in healthy people across ages. Combining a sample-barcoded 5' primer with a J-beta primer mix, a second PCR ran for about 7 to 11 cycles. TCRdb re-analysed the 5' RACE reads in MiXCR, keeping a single row per CDR3 protein. The sample includes 790,000 or so distinct CDR3 sequences, about half of them seen just once. The sequencing sample was made of blood. The receptors originated from a man of 80 years or more in good health.

In regard to this clonotype: The final CDR3 position lacks the conserved phenylalanine or tryptophan, pointing to a likely read error. This chain uses TRBV12-3 or TRBV12-4 with TRBJ2-1; D perhaps matches TRBD2 (6 bases). The V end was cut by 9 bases, the J end by 2 bases, with 20 bases between. The CDR3 extends over 16 amino acids. CDR3 sequence: CASGLAGKGAYNEQFS. The CDR3 DNA is TGTGCCAGTGGGCTGGCGGGGAAAGGAGCCTACAATGAGCAGTTCTCC.

This clonotype was detected a few times. The chain combines TRBV24-1 with TRBJ2-7, with 9 nucleotides matching TRBD1. This CDR3 comprises 15 residues. Germline loops: CDR1 KGHDR, CDR2 SFDVKD. V gave up 4 bases and J gave up 0 bases; unmatched junction bases: 3. The CDR3 DNA sequence: TGTGCCACCAGTGACCCGGGACAGGGCTCCTACGAGCAGTACTTC. Its protein product is CATSDPGQGSYEQYF.

This clonotype was counted between two and nine times. The chain recombines TRBV20-1 with TRBJ1-2; perhaps TRBD1 as D (5 bases). The CDR3 has 14 amino acids. CDR1 and CDR2 from the germline V gene are DFQATT and SNEGSKA (reference sequence). Trimming cost V 0 bases and J 2 bases, with 10 bases left between them. The chain's CDR3 is CSARDPGPNYGYTF. In DNA, the CDR3 is TGCAGTGCTAGAGATCCGGGGCCCAACTATGGCTACACCTTC.

This chain links TRBV5-6 with TRBJ2-3, with 11 bases that match TRBD2. Germline trimming cut 3 bases from V and 5 bases from J; bases unmatched to any gene: 5. The germline gives CDR1 SGHDT, CDR2 YYEEEE. The CDR3 loop spans 15 amino acids. The CDR3 DNA reads as TGTGCCAGCAGCTCTAGCGGGGGGTATAAAGATACGCAGTATTTT. It codes for CASSSSGGYKDTQYF.

The gene calls are TRBV6-6 and TRBJ2-3; tentatively, D is TRBD1 (6 bases). Per germline, CDR1 MNHNY and CDR2 SVGAGI (reference sequence). V lost 0 bases and J lost 2, with 15 bases in between. This CDR3 comprises 17 residues. CDR3 in amino acids: CASSYSLGAATTDTQYF. In DNA, the CDR3 is TGTGCCAGCAGTTACTCCTTGGGGGCCGCAACCACAGATACGCAGTATTTT.

Only a few counts were recorded for this clonotype. The V and J genes are TRBV7-9 and TRBJ2-5; possibly TRBD2 for D (5 bases). The germline V gene has CDR1 SEHNR and CDR2 FQNEAQ (reference sequence). V lost 3 bases and J 11 bases, leaving 16 bases between the germline ends. The CDR3 loop spans 13 amino acids. This CDR3 is CASSFSGLREQYF. The DNA for the CDR3 is TGTGCCAGCAGCTTCAGTGGCTTAAGGGAGCAGTACTTC.

The V call is TRBV20-1, the J call TRBJ2-1, with D tentatively TRBD1 or TRBD2 (5 bases each). Germline loops: CDR1 DFQATT, CDR2 SNEGSKA (reference sequence). Trimming shortened V by 6 bases and J by 5 bases, and 11 bases separated the two germline ends. The CDR3 runs 12 residues. CDR3 protein: CSAPGTHNEQFF. The CDR3 region has the DNA TGCAGTGCCCCCGGGACGCACAATGAGCAGTTCTTC.

This clonotype was found a few times. The V and J genes are TRBV20-1 and TRBJ2-1, with TRBD1 as a possible D gene (7 bases). The V end was cut by 7 bases, the J end by 0 bases, with 13 bases between. This CDR3 spans 14 amino acids. The germline V gene encodes CDR1 DFQATT and CDR2 SNEGSKA (reference sequence). The CDR3 sequence: CSGGGDSSYNEQFF. CDR3 nucleotides: TGCAGTGGGGGCGGGGACAGCTCCTACAATGAGCAGTTCTTC.

This clonotype was counted only a few times. The V gene is TRBV20-1, the J gene TRBJ2-1; D is undetermined. Germline V lookup: CDR1 DFQATT, CDR2 SNEGSKA (reference sequence). Deletions cut 2 bases from V and 10 bases from J, with 9 bases between. This CDR3 region has 11 residues. CDR3 coding DNA: TGCAGTGCTAGACTAACTCCAGAGCAGTTCTTC. Residues: CSARLTPEQFF.

The table lists this clonotype with a few counts. The chain couples TRBV7-2 to TRBJ2-3, with 12 nucleotides matching TRBD2. Trimming at V came to 9 bases and at J to 2 bases, leaving 6 bases not matched to a gene. The V gene's germline CDR1 is SGHTA and CDR2 FQGNSA. The CDR3 runs 15 residues. This CDR3 is CASRTSGIPTDTQYF. CDR3 bases: TGTGCCAGTCGGACTAGCGGGATACCCACAGATACGCAGTATTTT.

The chain recombines TRBV6-2 or TRBV6-3 with TRBJ2-5, with TRBD2 matching over 7 bases. Per germline, CDR1 MNHEY and CDR2 SVGEGT. The CDR3 length is 17 residues. Trimming removed 6 bases from V and 13 bases from J; junction bases left unmatched: 26. CDR3 protein: CASRPGVGLAALDERYF. The CDR3 bases are TGTGCCAGCAGGCCGGGGGTCGGGCTAGCGGCATTGGATGAGCGGTACTTC.

This clonotype was observed a handful of times. The chain carries TRBV28 and TRBJ2-6; 7 bases map to TRBD1. This CDR3 contains 16 residues. Germline V gene data show CDR1 as MDHEN and CDR2 as SYDVKM. The V gene end was trimmed by 3 bases and the J gene end by 1 base; junction bases not matched to a gene: 3. CDR3 bases: TGTGCCAGCAGTTTGACAGGGCGGTCTGGGGCCAACGTCCTGACTTTC. Encoded protein: CASSLTGRSGANVLTF.

The rearrangement uses TRBV2 and TRBJ2-5; D is ambiguous. This CDR3 spans 10 amino acids. CDR1 is SNHLY, CDR2 FYNNEI, per germline. Trimming left V 4 bases short and J 11 bases short, with 8 bases between. CDR3 protein: CASSGAEQYF. CDR3 DNA sequence: TGTGCCAGCAGTGGGGCTGAGCAGTACTTC.

The rearrangement uses TRBV9 and TRBJ2-7, with a tentative D call TRBD2 (5 bases). V was pared by 3 bases and J by 4 bases, with 14 bases between. This CDR3 region has 14 residues. CDR1 and CDR2 (germline): SGDLS, YYNGEE. The CDR3: CASSDGLLGYEQYF. In DNA form, the CDR3 reads TGTGCCAGCAGCGACGGACTGCTCGGTTACGAGCAGTACTTC.

The chain joins TRBV14 to TRBJ2-5; D remains ambiguous. With 3 bases removed from V and 11 bases from J, the gap between germline ends came to 13 bases. The CDR3 has 12 residues. The germline gives CDR1 SGHDN, CDR2 FVKESK. In DNA, the CDR3 is TGTGCCAGCAGCCACCTTACGACTGGGCAGTACTTC. This encodes CASSHLTTGQYF.

This clonotype appeared a single time. The gene calls are TRBV7-9 and TRBJ1-2; maybe TRBD1 (6 bases). The CDR3 sequence is 14 residues long. Trimming took off 4 bases at V and 4 bases at J, with 13 bases between the two ends. From germline, CDR1 is SEHNR and CDR2 FQNEAQ (reference sequence). The CDR3 bases are TGTGCCAGCAGCTCCCAGGGCAGGGGCTATGGCTACACCTTC. This codes for CASSSQGRGYGYTF.

The CDR3 here is CASGLTSGVSTDTQYF. As DNA, the CDR3 is TGTGCCAGCGGCCTCACTAGCGGGGTTAGCACAGATACGCAGTATTTT. The chain carries TRBV12-3 or TRBV12-4 and TRBJ2-3, with TRBD2 identical over 10 bases. V lost 8 bases and J lost 0; bases outside the gene matches: 8. CDR3 length equals 16 residues.

V usage is TRBV5-1 and J usage is TRBJ2-4; the match to TRBD1 covers 12 bases. V shed 0 bases and J 6 bases; nucleotides not matched to a gene: 7. Germline-derived CDR1 and CDR2 are SGHRS and YFSETQ. The CDR3 is made up of 17 amino acids. The CDR3 DNA is TGCGCCAGCAGCTTGGTGGGGACAGGGGGCAGGATAAACATTCAGTACTTC. Translation: CASSLVGTGGRINIQYF.

The rearrangement links TRBV7-2 to TRBJ1-1; 9 nucleotides agree with TRBD1. Germline CDR1 reads SGHTA; CDR2 reads FQGNSA. This CDR3 comprises 15 residues. With V trimmed by 5 bases and J by 5 bases, 9 bases remained unmatched. The CDR3: CASSRGQGSGTEAFF. The CDR3 DNA reads TGTGCCAGCAGCCGCGGACAGGGGAGCGGTACTGAAGCTTTCTTT.